This entry lists 10 T cell receptor beta chains sequenced from one sample in a study of CD8 T cells in ankylosing spondylitis. TCRdb used MiXCR to reprocess the 5' RACE reads, holding one entry per CDR3 protein. This sample carries about 160,000 distinct CDR3 sequences, approximately 16% of them seen once, and the ten largest clones take about 8%. Material for sequencing was blood, either unsorted or a sorted T cell fraction (not recorded which). The source is a male donor with ankylosing spondylitis or in good health (not recorded which).

This clonotype was recorded many times. This chain uses TRBV5-1 with TRBJ1-2, with unresolved D. V gave up 1 base and J gave up 0 bases, with 13 bases separating them. CDR1 and CDR2 (germline): SGHRS, YFSETQ. The CDR3 is 16 residues long. In nucleotides, the CDR3 is TGCGCCAGCAGCTTGAACGGAGCAGGCTCTAACTATGGCTACACCTTC. Protein sequence: CASSLNGAGSNYGYTF. The full variable domain, with the rest looked up from reference TRBV5-1 and TRBJ1-2, is KAGVTQTPRYLIKTRGQQVTLSCSPISGHRSVSWYQQTPGQGLQFLFEYFSETQRNKGNFPGRFSGRQFSNSRSEMNVSTLELGDSALYLCASSLNGAGSNYGYTFGSGTRLTVV.

This chain connects TRBV29-1 to TRBJ2-1; 7 nucleotides line up with TRBD2. The CDR3 spans 14 residues. V shed 7 bases and J 8 bases; nucleotides not matched to a gene: 14. Germline V gene lookup returns CDR1 SQVTM and CDR2 ANQGSEA. The CDR3 here is CSAGQGGRMDEQFF. As DNA, the CDR3 is TGCAGCGCCGGGCAGGGCGGGAGAATGGATGAGCAGTTCTTC.

This clonotype was detected many times. V is TRBV5-1 and J is TRBJ2-5; possible D gene TRBD1, 5 bases. The CDR3 is 15 amino acids. Trimming stripped 0 bases from V and 2 bases from J, with 11 bases between. The V gene's germline CDR1 is SGHRS and CDR2 YFSETQ. The chain's CDR3 is CASSLGRTKQETQYF. For the CDR3, the DNA is TGCGCCAGCAGCTTGGGCAGGACAAAACAAGAGACCCAGTACTTC. The full variable domain, in which reference TRBV5-1 and TRBJ2-5 provide the parts outside the CDR3, is KAGVTQTPRYLIKTRGQQVTLSCSPISGHRSVSWYQQTPGQGLQFLFEYFSETQRNKGNFPGRFSGRQFSNSRSEMNVSTLELGDSALYLCASSLGRTKQETQYFGPGTRLLVL.

On this clonotype: A read error may be the cause here, since a much bigger clone is one base away. The CDR3 region has the DNA TGTGTCAGCAGGAGCCTAGCCTCATTCACAGATACGCAGTATTTT. As protein: CVSRSLASFTDTQYF. The chain couples TRBV28 to TRBJ2-3, with TRBD2 as a possible D gene (5 bases). Germline V gives CDR1 MDHEN, CDR2 SYDVKM. This CDR3 comprises 15 residues.

This clonotype was seen ten or more times. The chain carries TRBV20-1 and TRBJ1-2; no clear D. Trimming shortened V by 7 bases and J by 6 bases, and 12 bases separated the two germline ends. There are 11 residues in the CDR3. CDR1 and CDR2 from the germline V gene are DFQATT and SNEGSKA (reference sequence). CDR3 residues: CSVEKGDGYTF. The CDR3, as DNA: TGCAGTGTCGAGAAGGGCGATGGCTACACCTTC.

A note on this clonotype: A single base separates this from a much larger clone, so it may be a read error. The V gene is TRBV5-1, the J gene TRBJ2-7, with D perhaps matching TRBD1 (6 bases). From germline, CDR1 is SGHRS and CDR2 YFSETQ. The CDR3 loop spans 14 amino acids. The DNA for the CDR3 is TGCGCCAGCAGCTTAGGGGGTCGCTCCTACGAGCGGTACTTC. This translates into CASSLGGRSYERYF.

V is TRBV7-2 and J is TRBJ2-5, with 9 nucleotides matching TRBD1. This CDR3 has 15 residues. Germline CDR1 reads SGHTA; CDR2 reads FQGNSA. The ends lost 6 bases at V and 2 bases at J; junction bases unmatched: 7. Here the CDR3 DNA reads TGTGCCAGCAGAACGGACAGGGGCAGTCAAGAGACCCAGTACTTC. The encoded protein is CASRTDRGSQETQYF.

The chain uses TRBV29-1 and TRBJ1-1; the D gene is possibly TRBD1 (6 bases). The CDR3 is made up of 12 amino acids. The V and J ends lost 4 bases and 6 bases respectively, with 12 bases between them. The germline gives CDR1 SQVTM, CDR2 ANQGSEA. This chain's CDR3 is CSVVQGVPEAFF. The CDR3 DNA sequence: TGCAGCGTTGTACAGGGAGTGCCTGAAGCTTTCTTT.

This clonotype was seen only a few times. The rearrangement links TRBV11-1 to TRBJ2-2; 7 bases match TRBD2. The CDR3 extends over 13 amino acids. The germline V gene has CDR1 SGHAT and CDR2 FQDESV (reference sequence). Trimming took 0 bases from V and 9 from J; bases not matched to a gene: 1. Here the CDR3 reads CASSLARERELFF. The CDR3 region has the DNA TGTGCCAGCAGCTTAGCGCGGGAGAGGGAGCTGTTTTTT.

This rearrangement joins TRBV5-5 to TRBJ1-1; D is undetermined. The CDR3 covers 15 residues. Trimming pared 1 base from V and 0 bases from J, leaving 10 bases between. Germline loops: CDR1 SGHKS, CDR2 YYEKEE (reference sequence). CDR3 sequence reads: CASSLYGSMNTEAFF. The DNA for the CDR3 is TGTGCCAGCAGCTTGTATGGGAGCATGAACACTGAAGCTTTCTTT.